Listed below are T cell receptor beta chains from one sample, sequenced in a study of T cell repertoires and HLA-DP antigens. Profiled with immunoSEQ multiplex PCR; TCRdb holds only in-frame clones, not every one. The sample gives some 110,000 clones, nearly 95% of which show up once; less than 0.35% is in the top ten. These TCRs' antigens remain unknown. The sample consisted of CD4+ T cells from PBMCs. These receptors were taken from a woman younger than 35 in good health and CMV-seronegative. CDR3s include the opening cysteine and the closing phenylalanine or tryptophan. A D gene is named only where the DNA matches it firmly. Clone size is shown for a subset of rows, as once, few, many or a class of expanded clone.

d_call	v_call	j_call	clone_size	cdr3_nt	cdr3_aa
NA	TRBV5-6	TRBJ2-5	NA	TGTGCCAGCAGCTTGGCCCGCGGGGTAGAGACCCAGTACTTC	CASSLARGVETQYF
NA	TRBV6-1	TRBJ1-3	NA	TGTGCCAGCAGTGTTGGGGCGATCGGGGGAAACACCATATATTTT	CASSVGAIGGNTIYF
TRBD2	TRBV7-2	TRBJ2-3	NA	TGTGCCAGCAGTATAGCGGGGAGCACAGATACGCAGTATTTT	CASSIAGSTDTQYF
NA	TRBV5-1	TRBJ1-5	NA	TGCGCCAGCAGCTTGGCCGGTGGGAATCAGCCCCAGCATTTT	CASSLAGGNQPQHF
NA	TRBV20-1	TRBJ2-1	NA	TGCAGTCCCGCGGACAATGAGCAGTTCTTC	CSPADNEQFF
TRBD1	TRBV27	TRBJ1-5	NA	TGTGCCAGCAGTTCCTGGGACAGCCCGAATCAGCCCCAGCATTTT	CASSSWDSPNQPQHF
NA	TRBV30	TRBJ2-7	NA	TGTGCCTGGAGTGGGGGGCTTTACGAGCAGTACTTC	CAWSGGLYEQYF
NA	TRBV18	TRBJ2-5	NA	TGTGCCAGCTCACCCTCCGTTGGGGAGACCCAGTACTTC	CASSPSVGETQYF
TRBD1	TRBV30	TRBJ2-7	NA	TGTGCCTGGAGACGGGACAGGGCCTACGAGCAGTACTTC	CAWRRDRAYEQYF
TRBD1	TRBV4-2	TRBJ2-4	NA	TGTGCCAGCAGCCGGACCGGACAGGGGGGGAGTTTGGCCAAAAACATTCAGTACTTC	CASSRTGQGGSLAKNIQYF
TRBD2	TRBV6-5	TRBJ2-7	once	TGTGCCAGCAGTTACCGCCTAGCGGGAGGCTACGAGCAGTACTTC	CASSYRLAGGYEQYF
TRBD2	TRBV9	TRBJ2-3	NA	TGTGCCAGCAGCTCAAGAGGGACTAGCCCAGATACGCAGTATTTT	CASSSRGTSPDTQYF
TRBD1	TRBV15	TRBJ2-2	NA	TGTGCCACCAGCAGACTGGGACAGGGGGCTTCCGGGGAGCTGTTTTTT	CATSRLGQGASGELFF
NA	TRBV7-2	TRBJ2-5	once	TGTGCCAGCAGCTCCGAGCCCCCGGGACTCGCCTTAGGGACCCAGTACTTC	CASSSEPPGLALGTQYF
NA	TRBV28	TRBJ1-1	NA	TGTGCCAGCAGTTTGTTGCGGGGCTTGAACACTGAAGCTTTCTTT	CASSLLRGLNTEAFF
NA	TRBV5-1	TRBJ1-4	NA	TGCGCCAGCAGCTTGGAAGGGTGGGGAGAAAAACTGTTTTTT	CASSLEGWGEKLFF
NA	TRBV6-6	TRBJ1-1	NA	TGTGCCAGCACCCGAGGGGAGAACACTGAAGCTTTCTTT	CASTRGENTEAFF
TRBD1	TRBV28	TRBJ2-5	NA	TGTGCCAGCAGGCAAGACAGGGGGCTTCAGACCCAGTACTTC	CASRQDRGLQTQYF
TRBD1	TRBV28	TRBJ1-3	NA	TGTGCCAGCAGTAGCTGGGACAGGGAGGGAAACACCATATATTTT	CASSSWDREGNTIYF
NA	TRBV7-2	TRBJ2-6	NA	TGTGCCAGCAGCTTAGGGGGGGCTGGGGCCAACGTCCTGACTTTC	CASSLGGAGANVLTF
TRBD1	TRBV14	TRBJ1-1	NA	TGTGCCAGCAGCCCTCGGGACAGGCCGAACACTGAAGCTTTCTTT	CASSPRDRPNTEAFF
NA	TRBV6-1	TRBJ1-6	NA	TGTGCCAGCAGTAAAGCGACCCTCCCACGCAATTCACCCCTCCACTTT	CASSKATLPRNSPLHF
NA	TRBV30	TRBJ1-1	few	TGTGCTCAAACTCCGGGCAGGGGAGGAACTGAAGCTTTCTTT	CAQTPGRGGTEAFF
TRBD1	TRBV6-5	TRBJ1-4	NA	TGTGCCAGCAGAACTACAGGGGGCGGTGAAAAACTGTTTTTT	CASRTTGGGEKLFF
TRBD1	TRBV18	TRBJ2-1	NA	TGTGCCAGCTCACCACCGACAGGGGGTTTTTACAATGAGCAGTTCTTC	CASSPPTGGFYNEQFF
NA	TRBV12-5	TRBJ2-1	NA	TGTGCTAGTAGTTTAGGGGGAAGTGTCTACAATGAGCAGTTCTTC	CASSLGGSVYNEQFF
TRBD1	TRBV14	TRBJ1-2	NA	TGTGCCAGCAGCCAATCTGTCGGACAGGTCTATGGCTACACCTTC	CASSQSVGQVYGYTF
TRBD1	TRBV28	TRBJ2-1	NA	TGTGCCAGCAGCCTGACAGGGGGCCGCAATGAGCAGTTCTTC	CASSLTGGRNEQFF
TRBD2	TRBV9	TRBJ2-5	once	TGTGCCAGCAGCGCAGGACTAGCGGGAGTCCGGGAGACCCAGTACTTC	CASSAGLAGVRETQYF
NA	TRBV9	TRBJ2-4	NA	TGTGCCAGCAGCGTAGACACCTCCAAAAACATTCAGTACTTC	CASSVDTSKNIQYF
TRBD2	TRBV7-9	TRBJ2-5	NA	TGTGCCAGCAGCCCGCGACTAGCGGGAGTCTATGAGACCCAGTACTTC	CASSPRLAGVYETQYF
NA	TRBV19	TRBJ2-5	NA	TGTGCCAGTAGTACCCCACAGGGCGGCGGGGAGACCCAGTACTTC	CASSTPQGGGETQYF
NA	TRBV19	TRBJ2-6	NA	TGTGCCAGTAGTCGACAGGTAACGAGCTCTGGGGCCAACGTCCTGACTTTC	CASSRQVTSSGANVLTF
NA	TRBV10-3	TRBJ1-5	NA	TGTGCCATCAGTGAGTCGACTGGGAGTTCGGTTCAGCCCCAGCATTTT	CAISESTGSSVQPQHF
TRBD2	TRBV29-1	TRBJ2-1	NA	TGCAGCGTTGTGGTGCTAGCGGGAGTACAGGAGCAGTTCTTC	CSVVVLAGVQEQFF
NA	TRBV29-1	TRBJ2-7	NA	TGCAGCGTTGAAGCACCGGGGACTGCCTACGAGCAGTACTTC	CSVEAPGTAYEQYF
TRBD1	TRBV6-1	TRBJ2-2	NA	TGTGCCAGCAGGCCAGACAGGGGTAACACCGGGGAGCTGTTTTTT	CASRPDRGNTGELFF
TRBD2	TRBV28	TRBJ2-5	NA	TGTGCCAGCAGTTTGACGAAGGGGACTAGCGGGGGCCATTGGAACTTC	CASSLTKGTSGGHWNF
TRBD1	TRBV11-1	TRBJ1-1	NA	TGTGCCAGCAGCCGACAGGGGAACACTGAAGCTTTCTTT	CASSRQGNTEAFF
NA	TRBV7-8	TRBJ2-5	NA	TGTGCCAGCAGCTTAGACCGACTACCCCAAGAGACCCAGTACTTC	CASSLDRLPQETQYF